The 20 T cell receptor beta chains below all came from one sample that was sequenced in a study of blood T cell repertoires in COVID-19. Here immunoSEQ multiplex PCR was the method, and the copy in TCRdb shows in-frame clones only, minus some. The sample holds just over 300,000 clones, approximately 85% seen once. The sequencing input was PBMCs or T cells enriched from blood (not recorded which). These receptors all stem from a man aged 25-45 years who had recovered from COVID-19.

This clone was seen once. The chain links TRBV9 to TRBJ1-2, with D tentatively TRBD1 (5 bases). CDR1 and CDR2 from the germline V gene are SGDLS and YYNGEE. V lost 4 bases to trimming and J lost 8 bases, with 15 bases between them. This CDR3 region has 13 residues. The CDR3 loop is CASSRQPQAGYTF. In nucleotides, the CDR3 is TGTGCCAGCAGCAGACAGCCTCAAGCAGGCTACACCTTC.

V usage is TRBV4-3 and J usage is TRBJ1-6; D gene unclear. This CDR3 has 15 amino acids. With 1 base removed from V and 9 bases from J, the gap between germline ends came to 13 bases. Germline CDR1 and CDR2: LGHNA and YSLEER. The CDR3 here is CASSQGSGLLSPLHF. DNA for the CDR3: TGCGCCAGCAGCCAAGGCTCAGGACTCCTTTCACCCCTCCACTTT.

The chain combines TRBV5-6 with TRBJ1-4; no clear D. Germline CDR1 and CDR2: SGHDT and YYEEEE. V gave up 1 base and J gave up 1 base, with 8 bases separating them. This CDR3 has 15 residues. CDR3 in DNA: TGTGCCAGCAGCTTGTCTCGGGGAACTAATGAAAAACTGTTTTTT. Its translation: CASSLSRGTNEKLFF.

The V gene is TRBV27, the J gene TRBJ1-4, with a possible D match to TRBD1 (5 bases). V dropped 3 bases and J dropped 4 bases, with 9 bases sitting between them. This CDR3 has 14 residues. CDR1 is MNHEY, CDR2 SMNVEV, per germline (reference sequence). In nucleotides, the CDR3 is TGTGCCAGCAGTTTCCAAGGGGTTAATGAAAAACTGTTTTTT. Translating it yields CASSFQGVNEKLFF.

The chain is built from TRBV27 and TRBJ1-4; 8 nucleotides line up with TRBD1. This CDR3 comprises 16 residues. Germline V lookup: CDR1 MNHEY, CDR2 SMNVEV (reference sequence). V lost 5 bases and J lost 6; bases outside the gene matches: 11. The CDR3 is CASSGQDRVGDEKLFF. The CDR3 DNA sequence: TGTGCCAGCAGTGGGCAGGACAGGGTGGGCGATGAAAAACTGTTTTTT.

The V gene is TRBV7-3, the J gene TRBJ1-1; D gene unclear. The CDR3 spans 14 residues. Germline V gene sequence: CDR1 SGHTA, CDR2 FQGTGA. Between the trimmed V and J ends, which lost 5 bases and 0 bases, there was a span of 10 bases. CDR3 amino acids: CASSPSNMNTEAFF. In DNA form, the CDR3 reads TGTGCCAGCAGCCCCTCGAACATGAACACTGAAGCTTTCTTT.

The V call is TRBV3-1 (or the pseudogene TRBV3-2), the J call TRBJ2-1, with D perhaps TRBD2 (5 bases). The germline V gene encodes CDR1 LGHDT and CDR2 YNNKEL (reference sequence). The CDR3 runs 15 residues. V lost 0 bases, J lost 4 bases, and 10 bases lay in between. The CDR3 here is CASSQEAGSYNEQFF. The CDR3 region has the DNA TGTGCCAGCAGCCAAGAGGCGGGTTCTTACAATGAGCAGTTCTTC.

The V and J genes are TRBV2 and TRBJ1-2, with 7 bases matching TRBD1. CDR1 and CDR2 (germline): SNHLY, FYNNEI. Germline trimming cut 2 bases from V and 5 bases from J; bases unmatched to any gene: 5. The CDR3 covers 14 residues. The CDR3 bases are TGTGCCAGCAGTGAATTAACAGGGGATTATGGCTACACCTTC. Translated, it gives CASSELTGDYGYTF.

The J gene is TRBJ2-5, the V gene TRBV4-1; 10 positions match TRBD2. Germline V gene data show CDR1 as MGHRA and CDR2 as YSYEKL. The CDR3 totals 16 residues. V was pared by 0 bases and J by 5 bases, with 6 bases of the junction left unmatched. The DNA of the CDR3 is TGCGCCAGCAGCCAAGAGAAGCGGGGGGGCATGGAGACCCAGTACTTC. This translates into CASSQEKRGGMETQYF.

The V call is TRBV3-1 (or the pseudogene TRBV3-2), the J call TRBJ1-4, with 9 bases identical to TRBD1. This CDR3 contains 18 residues. Germline CDR1 is LGHDT and CDR2 is YNNKEL (reference sequence). Germline trimming cut 0 bases from V and 2 bases from J; bases unmatched to any gene: 7. CDR3 sequence (DNA): TGTGCCAGCAGCCAAGATGGGACAGGGATGGGGACTAATGAAAAACTGTTTTTT. Protein product: CASSQDGTGMGTNEKLFF.

V usage is TRBV7-2 and J usage is TRBJ2-1; 7 bases line up with TRBD2. The CDR3 is 15 residues long. Germline CDR1 and CDR2: SGHTA and FQGNSA. Unmatched junction bases numbered 10, after V lost 10 bases and J lost 1 base. CDR3 sequence (DNA): TGTGCCACTAAGAAGCCGGGGGGTTCCTACAATGAGCAGTTCTTC. Translated: CATKKPGGSYNEQFF. The complete variable domain, with remaining parts taken from reference TRBV7-2 and TRBJ2-1, reads GAGVSQSPSNKVTEKGKDVELRCDPISGHTALYWYRQSLGQGLEFLIYFQGNSAPDKSGLPSDRFSAERTGGSVSTLTIQRTQQEDSAVYLCATKKPGGSYNEQFFGPGTRLTVL.

The chain couples TRBV5-1 to TRBJ1-2; 8 bases line up with TRBD1. The CDR3 covers 15 residues. V trimming: 4 bases; J trimming: 0 bases; junction bases outside the gene matches: 5. CDR1 and CDR2 from the germline V gene are SGHRS and YFSETQ. The CDR3 is CASSETGDPNYGYTF. The CDR3 DNA reads as TGCGCCAGCAGCGAGACAGGGGACCCTAACTATGGCTACACCTTC.

The chain employs TRBV4-3 and TRBJ2-3, with D possibly matching TRBD2 (6 bases). CDR1 LGHNA and CDR2 YSLEER come from the germline V gene. Trimming stripped 4 bases from V and 0 bases from J, with 14 bases between. This CDR3 contains 16 residues. The CDR3 bases are TGCGCCAGCAGCCCCTCCCCAGGGACTAGCACAGATACGCAGTATTTT. It encodes CASSPSPGTSTDTQYF.

The chain couples TRBV13 to TRBJ1-3; D remains ambiguous. V gave up 0 bases and J gave up 0 bases, with 15 bases separating them. The CDR3 contains 18 residues. Germline V lookup: CDR1 PRHDT, CDR2 FYEKMQ (reference sequence). For the CDR3, the DNA is TGTGCCAGCAGCTTAGGCCGAATAAGAAGCTACTCTGGAAACACCATATATTTT. It encodes CASSLGRIRSYSGNTIYF.

The V and J genes are TRBV19 and TRBJ1-2; TRBD1 is a possible D gene (6 bases). The V end lost 2 bases, the J end lost 5 bases, and 21 bases lay between the germline ends. The length of the CDR3 is 17 residues. Germline V lookup: CDR1 LNHDA, CDR2 SQIVND (reference sequence). The CDR3 is CASSIPGFTGITYGYTF. CDR3 DNA sequence: TGTGCCAGTAGTATACCGGGATTCACAGGGATAACTTATGGCTACACCTTC.

The chain joins TRBV6-5 to TRBJ2-7; unclear D gene. The germline V gene has CDR1 MNHEY and CDR2 SVGAGI. The CDR3 contains 13 residues. V gave up 4 bases and J gave up 6 bases, with 13 bases separating them. CDR3: CASSFGKTGEQYF. Written as DNA, the CDR3 is TGTGCCAGCAGTTTTGGCAAAACGGGCGAGCAGTACTTC.

V gene TRBV6-5 combines with J gene TRBJ1-1, with D possibly TRBD1 on 5 matching bases. This CDR3 comprises 12 residues. V was clipped by 8 bases and J by 1 base, with 8 bases between them. Germline values: CDR1 MNHEY, CDR2 SVGAGI. The CDR3 spells CASLGGNTEAFF. The CDR3 region has the DNA TGTGCCAGCTTGGGGGGGAACACTGAAGCTTTCTTT.

The V gene is TRBV6-5, the J gene TRBJ2-7, with D maybe TRBD2 (5 bases). The CDR3 totals 12 residues. The germline V gene has CDR1 MNHEY and CDR2 SVGAGI. V lost 7 bases and J lost 0, with 7 bases in between. This CDR3 is CASTGDSYEQYF. CDR3 DNA: TGTGCCAGCACCGGGGACTCCTACGAGCAGTACTTC.

This chain connects TRBV7-3 to TRBJ2-7; 8 nucleotides agree with TRBD1. The germline V gene has CDR1 SGHTA and CDR2 FQGTGA. The CDR3 is 14 residues long. Trimming cost V 1 base and J 6 bases; bases outside gene matches: 5. CDR3 amino acids: CASSLIGGQAEQYF. CDR3 coding DNA: TGTGCCAGCAGCTTAATAGGGGGACAGGCCGAGCAGTACTTC.

V usage is TRBV5-1 and J usage is TRBJ2-5; 10 bases are a match to TRBD1. V lost 3 bases and J lost 4; bases outside the gene matches: 6. The CDR3 loop spans 15 amino acids. CDR1 and CDR2 (germline): SGHRS, YFSETQ. CDR3 sequence: CASSSSGTGAETQYF. CDR3 coding DNA: TGCGCCAGCAGCTCATCCGGGACAGGGGCAGAGACCCAGTACTTC.